This T cell receptor beta chain was identified during a study of blood T cells in healthy people across ages. Study-level results: Diversity was estimated from one million T cells, and these estimates were considered underestimates.

Every sample yielded at least 6 million isolated PBMCs. The germline gives CDR1 SEHNR, CDR2 FQNEAQ (reference sequence). The CDR3 spans 16 residues. The V end lost 5 bases, the J end lost 7 bases, and 20 bases lay between the germline ends. Concerning this clonotype itself: Its target is unknown.

With a J-beta primer mix and a sample-barcoded 5' primer, a second PCR ran roughly 6 to 11 cycles. TCRdb reprocessed the 5' RACE reads via MiXCR and lists one record per CDR3 protein. The sample contains hundreds of thousands of distinct CDR3 sequences, over 45% of which appear only once. The origin of this receptor is a woman in her fifties or sixties in good health. The rearrangement uses TRBV7-9 and TRBJ1-4, with D unclear. Material for sequencing was blood. The CDR3 coding sequence is TGTGCCAGCAGCCATATACCAGGTCGGGAACGTGAAAAACTGTTTTTT. Its translation is CASSHIPGREREKLFF.